This entry concerns a single TCR beta chain. This record comes from a study of control samples from healthy donors and cancer patients. TCRdb keeps only in-frame clones here, not all; method: immunoSEQ multiplex PCR. There are about 73,000 clones in the sample; about nine tenths occur only once, and 15% to 20% lies in the top ten. The CDR3 is 16 amino acids. V gave up 6 bases and J gave up 5 bases, with 21 bases separating them. Germline lookup yields CDR1 SGHRS and CDR2 YFSETQ. The sequence was collected from a man aged 55 to 70 with lung cancer. Specimen: PBMCs. The rearrangement joins TRBV5-1 to TRBJ2-1, with a weak D call TRBD1 (7 bases). CDR3 DNA: TGCGCCAGCAAGGGGACTTCGGGACAGCATAACAATGAGCAGTTCTTC. Amino acid sequence: CASKGTSGQHNNEQFF.